This passage covers 18 T cell receptor beta chains from one sample sequenced in a study of hypomethylating agent response in myelodysplastic syndrome. Sequenced by immunoSEQ multiplex PCR; TCRdb stores in-frame clones only, minus some. This table holds around 6,600 clones, 82% found once. Material: bone marrow, obtained before or after starting hypomethylating agent treatment for myelodysplastic syndrome (not recorded which). These receptors were taken from a human donor with myelodysplastic syndrome.

The gene calls are TRBV6-6 and TRBJ2-5, with 7 bases lining up with TRBD1. CDR1 is MNHNY, CDR2 SVGAGI, per germline (reference sequence). This CDR3 has 15 amino acids. Trimming at V came to 2 bases and at J to 4 bases, leaving 7 bases not matched to a gene. The CDR3 region has the DNA TGTGCCAGCAGTTACCAAGCACAGGGGTTAGAGACCCAGTACTTC. This sequence encodes CASSYQAQGLETQYF.

The gene calls are TRBV19 and TRBJ1-5, with 8 bases fitting TRBD1. The germline gives CDR1 LNHDA, CDR2 SQIVND (reference sequence). V lost 4 bases to trimming and J lost 0 bases; unmatched junction nucleotides: 14. The CDR3 covers 19 residues. In nucleotides, the CDR3 is TGTGCCAGTAGTACTAGAAACCCAGGGGGCCGAAGTAGCAATCAGCCCCAGCATTTT. It yields the protein CASSTRNPGGRSSNQPQHF.

The rearrangement links TRBV7-6 to TRBJ2-1, with 9 bases identical to TRBD1. CDR3 length: 16 amino acids. Trimming at V came to 6 bases and at J to 0 bases, leaving 6 bases not matched to a gene. Germline V gene lookup returns CDR1 SGHVS and CDR2 FNYEAQ. The CDR3 DNA is TGTGCCAGCAGTCGTGGGACAGGGCGCTCCTACAATGAGCAGTTCTTC. Amino acid sequence: CASSRGTGRSYNEQFF.

The V and J genes are TRBV19 and TRBJ2-1; no clear D gene. The CDR3 is made up of 13 amino acids. Germline V CDR1 and CDR2: LNHDA, SQIVND (reference sequence). Trimming shortened V by 2 bases and J by 7 bases, and 9 bases separated the two germline ends. DNA for the CDR3: TGTGCCAGTAGTATAACCCTCCAGAATGAGCAGTTCTTC. Its translation: CASSITLQNEQFF.

The chain recombines TRBV6-4 with TRBJ1-6, with 8 bases identical to TRBD1. From germline, CDR1 is MRHNA and CDR2 SNTAGT. V shed 4 bases, J shed 7 bases, and the junction held 6 bases outside the gene matches. This CDR3 region has 15 residues. The CDR3 region has the DNA TGTGCCAGCAGTGGGGAACAGGGGGGGAATTCACCCCTCCACTTT. The encoded protein is CASSGEQGGNSPLHF.

The chain joins TRBV6-1 to TRBJ1-5; D remains unclear. CDR1 is MNHNS, CDR2 SASEGT, per germline. The CDR3 length is 13 residues. V was clipped by 6 bases and J by 6 bases, with 12 bases between them. The CDR3 protein is CASRHSQFQPQHF. The CDR3 bases are TGTGCCAGCAGGCACTCACAATTTCAGCCCCAGCATTTT.

The chain recombines TRBV15 with TRBJ2-5; tentative D call: TRBD2 (5 bases). From germline, CDR1 is LNHNV and CDR2 YYDKDF (reference sequence). The V end lost 0 bases, the J end lost 5 bases, and 19 bases lay between the germline ends. This CDR3 contains 17 residues. CDR3 loop: CATSRDSSSLSRETQYF. In nucleotides, the CDR3 is TGTGCCACCAGCAGAGATTCATCTAGCTTGAGCCGGGAGACCCAGTACTTC.

The table lists this clone with a count of one. The chain recombines TRBV10-3 with TRBJ2-2, with D unclear. Germline CDR1 is ENHRY and CDR2 is SYGVKD. This CDR3 has 12 residues. V lost 2 bases, J lost 8 bases, and 6 bases lay in between. The CDR3 is CAISERSGELFF. CDR3 bases: TGTGCCATCAGTGAGAGGTCGGGGGAGCTGTTTTTT.

J is TRBJ1-5 and V is TRBV5-1; TRBD1 is a possible D gene (6 bases). This CDR3 region has 14 residues. Germline V gene data show CDR1 as SGHRS and CDR2 as YFSETQ. Trimming cost V 4 bases and J 9 bases, with 17 bases left between them. CDR3 in amino acids: CASSPTGNEGPQHF. As DNA, the CDR3 is TGCGCCAGCAGCCCGACAGGAAATGAGGGGCCCCAGCATTTT.

This rearrangement joins TRBV5-8 to TRBJ1-1; D not certain. The germline V gene encodes CDR1 SGHTS and CDR2 YDEGEE. Between the trimmed V and J ends, which lost 0 bases and 0 bases, there was a span of 6 bases. The CDR3 is 14 amino acids. CDR3 sequence: CASSLGLVNTEAFF. CDR3 bases: TGTGCCAGCAGCTTGGGTCTAGTGAACACTGAAGCTTTCTTT. Drawing the rest from reference TRBV5-8 and TRBJ1-1, the complete variable domain is EAGVTQSPTHLIKTRGQQATLRCSPISGHTSVYWYQQALGLGLQFLLWYDEGEERNRGNFPPRFSGRQFPNYSSELNVNALELEDSALYLCASSLGLVNTEAFFGQGTRLTVV.

The J gene is TRBJ1-2, the V gene TRBV5-5, with D possibly matching TRBD1 (6 bases). The germline V gene has CDR1 SGHKS and CDR2 YYEKEE (reference sequence). The CDR3 loop spans 14 amino acids. V lost 0 bases and J 4 bases, leaving 10 bases between the germline ends. CDR3 amino acids: CASSLGQGTYGYTF. CDR3 DNA sequence: TGTGCCAGCAGCTTGGGCCAGGGGACCTATGGCTACACCTTC.

This clone was recorded once. The rearrangement joins TRBV2 to TRBJ1-2, with D maybe TRBD1 (6 bases). The V end was cut by 2 bases, the J end by 4 bases, with 17 bases between. CDR3 length: 16 amino acids. Germline lookup yields CDR1 SNHLY and CDR2 FYNNEI. The CDR3 coding sequence is TGTGCCAGCAGTGAATCAATCCGGACAGTCGGCTATGGCTACACCTTC. Its translation: CASSESIRTVGYGYTF.

The J gene is TRBJ1-1, the V gene TRBV29-1, with D perhaps matching TRBD1 (5 bases). The V and J ends lost 0 bases and 5 bases respectively, with 10 bases between them. The length of the CDR3 is 13 residues. Germline values: CDR1 SQVTM, CDR2 ANQGSEA. CDR3 bases: TGCAGCGTTGAAGATCTCCCAGGGACTGAAGCTTTCTTT. Encoded protein: CSVEDLPGTEAFF.

This clone was seen just once. The chain carries TRBV2 and TRBJ2-7; 9 bases map to TRBD1. Germline V CDR1 and CDR2: SNHLY, FYNNEI. There are 15 residues in the CDR3. V was clipped by 5 bases and J by 3 bases; unmatched bases: 8. CDR3 sequence (DNA): TGTGCCAGCAGTAAAGGACAGGGGAACCTCTACGAGCAGTACTTC. This translates into CASSKGQGNLYEQYF.

V and J are TRBV30 and TRBJ1-1; D unresolved. Germline V CDR1 and CDR2: GTSNPN, SVGIG (reference sequence). Trimming removed 4 bases from V and 1 base from J, with 7 bases in between. There are 12 residues in the CDR3. CDR3 sequence reads: CAWIRGNTEAFF. The CDR3 bases are TGTGCCTGGATACGTGGGAACACTGAAGCTTTCTTT.

This chain joins TRBV29-1 and TRBJ2-5, with TRBD1 identical over 7 bases. The J call may be mistaken, given a closer DNA end match to TRBJ2-7. The CDR3 length is 11 residues. The germline V gene has CDR1 SQVTM and CDR2 ANQGSEA. CDR3 DNA sequence: TGCAGCGTTAAACAGGGGTACGAGCAGTACTTC. It yields the protein CSVKQGYEQYF.

V is TRBV30 and J is TRBJ1-1; D is perhaps TRBD1 (5 bases). From germline, CDR1 is GTSNPN and CDR2 SVGIG (reference sequence). This CDR3 has 15 residues. V was trimmed by 0 bases and J by 0 bases, leaving 11 bases between them. The CDR3 region has the DNA TGTGCCTGGAGTGTGTGGGGCCCACTGAACACTGAAGCTTTCTTT. This codes for CAWSVWGPLNTEAFF.

The chain employs TRBV7-9 and TRBJ1-6, with TRBD1 matching 12 bases. Germline CDR1 reads SEHNR; CDR2 reads FQNEAQ (reference sequence). Unmatched junction bases numbered 6, after V lost 1 base and J lost 8 bases. The length of the CDR3 is 17 residues. The CDR3 is CASSLEGQGAWDSPLHF. For the CDR3, the DNA is TGTGCCAGCAGCTTAGAGGGACAGGGGGCGTGGGATTCACCCCTCCACTTT.